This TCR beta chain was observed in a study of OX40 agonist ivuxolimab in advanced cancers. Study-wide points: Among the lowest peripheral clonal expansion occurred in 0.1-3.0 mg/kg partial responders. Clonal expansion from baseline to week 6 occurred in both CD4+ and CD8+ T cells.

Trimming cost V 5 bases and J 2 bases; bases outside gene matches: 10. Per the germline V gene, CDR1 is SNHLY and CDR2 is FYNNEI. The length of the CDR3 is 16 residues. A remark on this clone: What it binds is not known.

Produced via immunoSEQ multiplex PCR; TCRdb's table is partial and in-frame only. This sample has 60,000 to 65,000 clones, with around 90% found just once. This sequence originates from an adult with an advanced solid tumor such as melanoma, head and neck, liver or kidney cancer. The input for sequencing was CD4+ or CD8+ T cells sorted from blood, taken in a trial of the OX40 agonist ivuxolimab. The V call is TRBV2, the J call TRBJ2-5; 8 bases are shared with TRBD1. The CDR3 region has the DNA TGTGCCAGCAGTACTGGGCCGGGACAGGAACAAGAGACCCAGTACTTC. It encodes CASSTGPGQEQETQYF.